This entry describes one T cell receptor beta chain. Trimming pared 0 bases from V and 3 bases from J, leaving 9 bases between. This CDR3 is 14 amino acids long. Germline CDR1 reads LGHNA; CDR2 reads YNFKEQ. These data belong to a study of blood T cell repertoires in COVID-19. Study as a whole: PBMCs, B-cell-depleted T cells, or T cells provided the cDNA or gDNA that made up the material.

Sequenced by immunoSEQ multiplex PCR; TCRdb stores in-frame clones only, minus some. The sample holds around 250,000 clones; about 80% are singletons and the top ten take over 1.5%. The sequence was obtained from a woman older than 75 with acute or convalescent COVID-19. J is TRBJ2-7 and V is TRBV4-2; D may be TRBD2 (7 bases). Material: peripheral blood. The CDR3 DNA reads as TGTGCCAGCAGCCAAGATAGGGGGGGCTACGAGCAGTACTTC. The encoded protein is CASSQDRGGYEQYF.